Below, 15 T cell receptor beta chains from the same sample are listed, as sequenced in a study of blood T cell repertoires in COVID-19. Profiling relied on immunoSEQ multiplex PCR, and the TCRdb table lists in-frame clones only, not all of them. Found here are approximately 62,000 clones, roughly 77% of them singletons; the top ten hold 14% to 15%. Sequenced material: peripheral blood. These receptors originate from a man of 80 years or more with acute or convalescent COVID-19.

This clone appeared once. CDR3 sequence: CASSEPTEMMTSGGWGEQFF. The DNA for the CDR3 is TGCGCCAGCAGTGAGCCCACAGAGATGATGACTAGCGGGGGGTGGGGTGAGCAGTTCTTC. The rearrangement uses TRBV10-2 and TRBJ2-1, with 13 positions matching TRBD2. In germline, CDR1 is WSHSY, CDR2 SAAADI. The CDR3 is made up of 20 amino acids. J lost 9 bases, V lost 2 bases, and 19 bases had no gene match.

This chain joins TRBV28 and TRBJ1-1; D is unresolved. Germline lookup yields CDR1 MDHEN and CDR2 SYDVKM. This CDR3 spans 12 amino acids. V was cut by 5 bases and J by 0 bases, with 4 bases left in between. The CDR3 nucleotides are TGTGCCAGCAGTCCCTTGAACACTGAAGCTTTCTTT. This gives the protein CASSPLNTEAFF.

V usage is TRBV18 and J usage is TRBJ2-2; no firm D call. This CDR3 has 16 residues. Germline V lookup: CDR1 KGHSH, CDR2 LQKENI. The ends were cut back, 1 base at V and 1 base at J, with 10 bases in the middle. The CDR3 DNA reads TGTGCCAGCTCACCACTGGCGGCAGAGAACACCGGGGAGCTGTTTTTT. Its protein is CASSPLAAENTGELFF.

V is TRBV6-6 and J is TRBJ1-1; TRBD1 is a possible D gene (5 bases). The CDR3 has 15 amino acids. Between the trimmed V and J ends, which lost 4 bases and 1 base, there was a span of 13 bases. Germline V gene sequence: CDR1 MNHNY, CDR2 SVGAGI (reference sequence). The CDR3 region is CASSWGTGKNTEAFF. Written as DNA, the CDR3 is TGTGCCAGCAGTTGGGGGACTGGAAAGAACACTGAAGCTTTCTTT.

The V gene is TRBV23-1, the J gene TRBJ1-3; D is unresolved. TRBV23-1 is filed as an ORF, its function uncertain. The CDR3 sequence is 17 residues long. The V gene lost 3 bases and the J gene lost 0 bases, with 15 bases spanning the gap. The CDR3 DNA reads TGCGCCAGCAGTCAGCCTCTACAGCTTCTCTCTGGAAACACCATATATTTT. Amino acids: CASSQPLQLLSGNTIYF.

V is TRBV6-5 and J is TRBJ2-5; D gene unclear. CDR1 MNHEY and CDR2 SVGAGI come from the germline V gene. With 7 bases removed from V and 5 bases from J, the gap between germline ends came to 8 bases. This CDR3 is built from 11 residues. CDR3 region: CASTLQETQYF. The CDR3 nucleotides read TGTGCCAGCACCCTCCAGGAGACCCAGTACTTC.

CDR3 sequence: CAWGRDRALNQPQHF. The CDR3 nucleotides read TGTGCCTGGGGGCGCGACAGGGCCTTAAATCAGCCCCAGCATTTT. The V gene is TRBV30, the J gene TRBJ1-5; 7 nucleotides align to TRBD1. Germline trimming cut 5 bases from V and 4 bases from J; bases unmatched to any gene: 11. The CDR3 is 15 residues long. The germline V gene encodes CDR1 GTSNPN and CDR2 SVGIG (reference sequence).

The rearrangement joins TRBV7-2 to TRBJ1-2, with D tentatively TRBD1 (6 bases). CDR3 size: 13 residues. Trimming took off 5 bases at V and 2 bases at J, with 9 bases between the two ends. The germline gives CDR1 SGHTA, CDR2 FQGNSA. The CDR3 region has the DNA TGTGCCAGCAGCGACACAGGGAACTATGGCTACACCTTC. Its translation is CASSDTGNYGYTF.

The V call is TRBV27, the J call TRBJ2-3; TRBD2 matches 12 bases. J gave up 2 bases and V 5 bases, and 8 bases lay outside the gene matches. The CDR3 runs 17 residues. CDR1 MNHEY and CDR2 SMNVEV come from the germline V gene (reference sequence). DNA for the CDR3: TGTGCCAGCAGTGCCACCCCTAGCGGGGGGGCCACAGATACGCAGTATTTT. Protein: CASSATPSGGATDTQYF.

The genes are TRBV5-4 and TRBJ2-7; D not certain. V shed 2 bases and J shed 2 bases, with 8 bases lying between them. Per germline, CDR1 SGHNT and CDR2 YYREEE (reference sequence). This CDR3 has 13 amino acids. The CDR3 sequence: CASSFGNTYEQYF. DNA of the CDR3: TGTGCCAGCAGCTTTGGCAATACCTACGAGCAGTACTTC.

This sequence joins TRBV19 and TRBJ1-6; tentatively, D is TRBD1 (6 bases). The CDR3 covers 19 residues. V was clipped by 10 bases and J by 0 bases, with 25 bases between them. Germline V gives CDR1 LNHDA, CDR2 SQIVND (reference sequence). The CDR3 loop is CATSGQPIIRGSYNSPLHF. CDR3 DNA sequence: TGTGCCACCAGCGGACAGCCAATTATCCGAGGCTCCTATAATTCACCCCTCCACTTT.

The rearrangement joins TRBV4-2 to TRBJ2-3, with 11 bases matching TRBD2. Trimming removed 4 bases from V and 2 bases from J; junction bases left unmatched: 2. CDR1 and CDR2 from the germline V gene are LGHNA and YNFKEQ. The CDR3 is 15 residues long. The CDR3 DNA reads TGTGCCAGCAGCCTTAGCGGGGGGGTCACAGATACGCAGTATTTT. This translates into CASSLSGGVTDTQYF.

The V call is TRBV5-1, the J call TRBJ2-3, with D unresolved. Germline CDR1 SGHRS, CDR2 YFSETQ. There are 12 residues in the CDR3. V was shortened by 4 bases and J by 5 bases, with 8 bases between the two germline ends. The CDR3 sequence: CASSPTGDTQYF. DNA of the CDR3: TGCGCCAGCAGCCCGACGGGAGATACGCAGTATTTT.

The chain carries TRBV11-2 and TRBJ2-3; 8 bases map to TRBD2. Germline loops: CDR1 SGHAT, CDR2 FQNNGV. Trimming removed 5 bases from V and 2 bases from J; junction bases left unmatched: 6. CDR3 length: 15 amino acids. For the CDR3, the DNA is TGTGCCAGCAGCCGAACTAGCGGATCCACAGATACGCAGTATTTT. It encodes CASSRTSGSTDTQYF.

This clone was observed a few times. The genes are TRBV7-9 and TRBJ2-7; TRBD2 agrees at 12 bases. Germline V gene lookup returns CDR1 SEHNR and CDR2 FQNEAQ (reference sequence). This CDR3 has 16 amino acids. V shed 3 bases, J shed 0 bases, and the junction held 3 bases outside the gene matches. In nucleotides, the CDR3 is TGTGCCAGCAGCTTGACTAGCGGGGGTTTCTCCTACGAGCAGTACTTC. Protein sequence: CASSLTSGGFSYEQYF.